A selection of T cell receptor beta chains follows, all from one sample in a study of PD-L1 blockade in urothelial cancer. The method was immunoSEQ multiplex PCR; TCRdb's version includes in-frame clones alone and lacks a portion of them. The repertoire has fewer than 45,000 clones, about 86% of them found once; the top ten carry about 15%. The source material was PBMCs, sampled around atezolizumab (anti-PD-L1) treatment. The receptors come from a man aged 60 to 69 with urothelial cancer. Both conserved end residues are trimmed from each CDR3. The D gene is left open where the match is weak. Some rows have no size entry. The others give once, few or many, or a class for an expanded clone.

j_gene: TRBJ2-7; abundance: NA; d_gene: TRBD1; v_gene: TRBV2; CDR3aa: ASIDTGTGREQY
j_gene: TRBJ2-3; abundance: NA; d_gene: NA; v_gene: TRBV5-1; CDR3aa: ASSRRGGGSDTQY
j_gene: TRBJ1-5; abundance: NA; d_gene: NA; v_gene: TRBV4-1; CDR3aa: ASSQDPSGVRNNQPQH
j_gene: TRBJ2-2; abundance: NA; d_gene: NA; v_gene: TRBV27; CDR3aa: ASSLSGGANTGELF
j_gene: TRBJ1-6; abundance: NA; d_gene: TRBD1; v_gene: TRBV10-3; CDR3aa: AISERDRGSPLH
j_gene: TRBJ1-2; abundance: NA; d_gene: TRBD1; v_gene: TRBV4-3; CDR3aa: ASSPDQTGGRDGYT
j_gene: TRBJ2-2; abundance: NA; d_gene: NA; v_gene: TRBV10-3; CDR3aa: AISGQSGELF
j_gene: TRBJ2-2; abundance: NA; d_gene: TRBD1; v_gene: TRBV5-1; CDR3aa: ASSLETGGGLTGELF
j_gene: TRBJ1-2; abundance: NA; d_gene: NA; v_gene: TRBV27; CDR3aa: ASSLILGGNYGYT
j_gene: TRBJ1-1; abundance: NA; d_gene: NA; v_gene: TRBV7-2; CDR3aa: ASSFLYPEAF
j_gene: TRBJ2-2; abundance: NA; d_gene: NA; v_gene: TRBV23-1; CDR3aa: ASSQYEERKNTGELF
j_gene: TRBJ2-2; abundance: NA; d_gene: TRBD2; v_gene: TRBV30; CDR3aa: AWSALAGAGELF
j_gene: TRBJ2-1; abundance: NA; d_gene: NA; v_gene: TRBV7-7; CDR3aa: ASSPTPAASYNEQF
j_gene: TRBJ2-7; abundance: NA; d_gene: NA; v_gene: TRBV27; CDR3aa: ASSPHRSRAYEQY
j_gene: TRBJ2-2; abundance: NA; d_gene: NA; v_gene: TRBV7-2; CDR3aa: ASSLVSGFGTGELF
j_gene: TRBJ2-2; abundance: NA; d_gene: TRBD2; v_gene: TRBV18; CDR3aa: ASSPGLAGASGELF
j_gene: TRBJ2-5; abundance: NA; d_gene: TRBD2; v_gene: TRBV29-1; CDR3aa: SVPSGSQETQY
j_gene: TRBJ1-1; abundance: NA; d_gene: NA; v_gene: TRBV19; CDR3aa: ASSIEGATEAF
j_gene: TRBJ1-2; abundance: NA; d_gene: NA; v_gene: TRBV5-4; CDR3aa: ASSPGLEGLYGYT
j_gene: TRBJ1-2; abundance: NA; d_gene: NA; v_gene: TRBV9; CDR3aa: ASSVVGQENYGYT
j_gene: TRBJ2-1; abundance: NA; d_gene: NA; v_gene: TRBV19; CDR3aa: ATQGNEQF
j_gene: TRBJ1-3; abundance: NA; d_gene: NA; v_gene: TRBV6-5; CDR3aa: ASSYGRASGNTIY
j_gene: TRBJ2-1; abundance: few; d_gene: NA; v_gene: TRBV5-1; CDR3aa: ASSGGGHEQF
j_gene: TRBJ2-7; abundance: NA; d_gene: TRBD1; v_gene: TRBV15; CDR3aa: ATSKSGQGYEQY
j_gene: TRBJ2-7; abundance: once; d_gene: TRBD1; v_gene: TRBV4-1; CDR3aa: ASSQGTGTYEQY
j_gene: TRBJ2-2; abundance: NA; d_gene: TRBD2; v_gene: TRBV7-2; CDR3aa: ASSRWSGGAVGELF
j_gene: TRBJ2-1; abundance: NA; d_gene: NA; v_gene: TRBV29-1; CDR3aa: SVDEENNEQF
j_gene: TRBJ2-7; abundance: NA; d_gene: NA; v_gene: TRBV21-1; CDR3aa: ASSKPRLAGSYEQY
j_gene: TRBJ1-5; abundance: NA; d_gene: NA; v_gene: TRBV6-6; CDR3aa: ASSAGGSNQPQH
j_gene: TRBJ2-2; abundance: NA; d_gene: TRBD1; v_gene: TRBV5-6; CDR3aa: ASSSGQGVTGELF
j_gene: TRBJ2-5; abundance: NA; d_gene: NA; v_gene: TRBV7-9; CDR3aa: ASQIRAGKTSGTQY
j_gene: TRBJ1-4; abundance: NA; d_gene: NA; v_gene: TRBV25-1; CDR3aa: ASSENRVEEKLF
j_gene: TRBJ1-1; abundance: NA; d_gene: NA; v_gene: TRBV13; CDR3aa: ASSLGGGDTEAF
j_gene: TRBJ1-6; abundance: once; d_gene: NA; v_gene: TRBV6-4; CDR3aa: ASSDIINSPLH
j_gene: TRBJ2-5; abundance: NA; d_gene: NA; v_gene: TRBV6-6; CDR3aa: ASTLGAGQETQY
j_gene: TRBJ2-7; abundance: NA; d_gene: TRBD1; v_gene: TRBV5-1; CDR3aa: ASSLRTGGYEQY
j_gene: TRBJ1-2; abundance: medium-sized; d_gene: TRBD1; v_gene: TRBV4-2; CDR3aa: ASSPGQGLGYT
j_gene: TRBJ2-5; abundance: NA; d_gene: NA; v_gene: TRBV11-2; CDR3aa: ASSLEMSGRQETQY
j_gene: TRBJ2-7; abundance: NA; d_gene: TRBD2; v_gene: TRBV18; CDR3aa: ASSPGGGVAPYEQY
j_gene: TRBJ2-2; abundance: NA; d_gene: TRBD2; v_gene: TRBV2; CDR3aa: ASSTLAGGRNTGELF
j_gene: TRBJ2-3; abundance: NA; d_gene: NA; v_gene: TRBV2; CDR3aa: ASSAPRIPTPPVTDTQY
j_gene: TRBJ1-6; abundance: NA; d_gene: TRBD1; v_gene: TRBV19; CDR3aa: ASSIARGQQNSPLH
j_gene: TRBJ1-1; abundance: NA; d_gene: TRBD1; v_gene: TRBV2; CDR3aa: ASSEGSGGPAF
j_gene: TRBJ2-1; abundance: NA; d_gene: NA; v_gene: TRBV5-4; CDR3aa: ASSWRPGTSYNEQF
j_gene: TRBJ1-6; abundance: NA; d_gene: TRBD1; v_gene: TRBV27; CDR3aa: ASTSDRGHRNSPLH
j_gene: TRBJ2-1; abundance: NA; d_gene: NA; v_gene: TRBV5-1; CDR3aa: ASPAGLSYNEQF
j_gene: TRBJ2-2; abundance: NA; d_gene: NA; v_gene: TRBV2; CDR3aa: ASSWTDTTGELF
j_gene: TRBJ2-3; abundance: NA; d_gene: TRBD2; v_gene: TRBV10-3; CDR3aa: AISEGGVSTDTQY
j_gene: TRBJ1-1; abundance: NA; d_gene: TRBD1; v_gene: TRBV19; CDR3aa: ASSIGGQGIHTEAF
j_gene: TRBJ2-5; abundance: NA; d_gene: NA; v_gene: TRBV28; CDR3aa: ASTSGSEGTQY
j_gene: TRBJ2-2; abundance: NA; d_gene: TRBD1; v_gene: TRBV4-1; CDR3aa: ASSQDSFQGAGFGELF
j_gene: TRBJ2-1; abundance: few; d_gene: NA; v_gene: TRBV5-1; CDR3aa: ASSLGSLRGNEQF
j_gene: TRBJ2-1; abundance: NA; d_gene: TRBD1; v_gene: TRBV15; CDR3aa: ATTGQGLNEQF
j_gene: TRBJ1-5; abundance: NA; d_gene: NA; v_gene: TRBV28; CDR3aa: ASTTDTLYQPQH
j_gene: TRBJ1-4; abundance: NA; d_gene: TRBD1; v_gene: TRBV5-1; CDR3aa: ASSGGTGGFATNEKLF
j_gene: TRBJ2-7; abundance: NA; d_gene: TRBD1; v_gene: TRBV30; CDR3aa: AWTSGQGALQY
j_gene: TRBJ2-3; abundance: NA; d_gene: TRBD2; v_gene: TRBV27; CDR3aa: ASRALAGFSDTQY
j_gene: TRBJ2-7; abundance: NA; d_gene: TRBD2; v_gene: TRBV28; CDR3aa: AVEGLAGIYEQY